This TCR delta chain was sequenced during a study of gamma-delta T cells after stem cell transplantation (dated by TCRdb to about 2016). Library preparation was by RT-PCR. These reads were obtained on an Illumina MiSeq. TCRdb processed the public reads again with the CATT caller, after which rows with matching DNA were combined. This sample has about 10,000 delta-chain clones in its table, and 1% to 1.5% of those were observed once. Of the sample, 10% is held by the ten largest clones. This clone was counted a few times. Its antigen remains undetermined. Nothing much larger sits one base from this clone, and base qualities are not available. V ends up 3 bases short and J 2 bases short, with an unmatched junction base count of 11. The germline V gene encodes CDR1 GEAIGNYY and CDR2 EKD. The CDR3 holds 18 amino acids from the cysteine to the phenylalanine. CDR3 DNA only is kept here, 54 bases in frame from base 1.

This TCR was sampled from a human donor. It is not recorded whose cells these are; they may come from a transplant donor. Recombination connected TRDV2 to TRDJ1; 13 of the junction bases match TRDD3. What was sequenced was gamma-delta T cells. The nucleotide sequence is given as TGTGCCTGTGACCGCCTACTGGGGGATACGGCGTGGACCGATAAACTCATCTTT. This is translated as CACDRLLGDTAWTDKLIF.